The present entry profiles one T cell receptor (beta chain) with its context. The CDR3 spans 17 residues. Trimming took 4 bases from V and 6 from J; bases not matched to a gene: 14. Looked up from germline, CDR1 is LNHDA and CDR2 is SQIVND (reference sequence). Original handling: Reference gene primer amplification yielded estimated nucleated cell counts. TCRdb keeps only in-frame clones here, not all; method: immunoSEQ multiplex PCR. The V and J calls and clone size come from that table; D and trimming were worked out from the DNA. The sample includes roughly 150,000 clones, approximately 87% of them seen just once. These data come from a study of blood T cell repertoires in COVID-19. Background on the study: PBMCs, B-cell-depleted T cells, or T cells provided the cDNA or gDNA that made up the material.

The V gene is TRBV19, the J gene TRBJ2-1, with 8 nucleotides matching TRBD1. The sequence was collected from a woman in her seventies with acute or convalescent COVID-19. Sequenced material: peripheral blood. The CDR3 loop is CASSTKLQGALPNEQFF. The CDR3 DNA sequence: TGTGCCAGTAGTACGAAACTTCAGGGGGCTCTACCCAATGAGCAGTTCTTC.